The source of this TCR beta chain is a study of T cell repertoires in cytomegalovirus infection. Study-level information: Newly reported HLA-C-restricted and thoroughly characterized HLA-B-restricted CMV epitopes were employed. Matching HLA type, along with CMV infection, was indicated by public TCR beta signatures. Study results and limitations: Predominance within the ex vivo response was attributable to HLA-C-restricted CMV-specific TCR beta clonotypes. CMV carriers having the relevant HLA were flagged by cumulative public TCR beta family frequency.

J gave up 7 bases and V 3 bases, and 3 bases lay outside the gene matches. Looked up from germline, CDR1 is SEHNR and CDR2 is FQNEAQ (reference sequence). This CDR3 is 14 amino acids long. TCRdb re-analysed the reads in MiXCR, keeping a single row per CDR3 protein. The sample shows 100,000 to 150,000 distinct CDR3 sequences, over 30% of them seen only once. Turning to this clonotype: Its antigen is unknown.

The chain recombines TRBV7-9 with TRBJ1-4; the match to TRBD1 covers 9 bases. This clonotype originated in a human donor in good health (CMV status not recorded). Some clones in this sample may be carry-over from other donors' samples. Sequenced material: CD8+ T cells from cultured PBMCs, taken from culture after CMV antigen stimulation. Written as DNA, the CDR3 is TGTGCCAGCAGCTTGGGACAGGGAACTGAAAAACTGTTTTTT. Amino acid sequence: CASSLGQGTEKLFF.